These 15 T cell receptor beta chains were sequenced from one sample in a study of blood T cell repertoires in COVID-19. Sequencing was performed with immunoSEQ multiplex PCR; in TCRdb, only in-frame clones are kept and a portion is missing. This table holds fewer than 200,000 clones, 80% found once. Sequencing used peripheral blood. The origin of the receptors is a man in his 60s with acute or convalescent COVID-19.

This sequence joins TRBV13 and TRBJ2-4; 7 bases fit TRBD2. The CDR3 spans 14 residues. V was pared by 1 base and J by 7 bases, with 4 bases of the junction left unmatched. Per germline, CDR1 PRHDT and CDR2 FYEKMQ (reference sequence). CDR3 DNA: TGTGCCAGCAGCTTAGAGCGGGGATCGAACATTCAGTACTTC. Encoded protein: CASSLERGSNIQYF.

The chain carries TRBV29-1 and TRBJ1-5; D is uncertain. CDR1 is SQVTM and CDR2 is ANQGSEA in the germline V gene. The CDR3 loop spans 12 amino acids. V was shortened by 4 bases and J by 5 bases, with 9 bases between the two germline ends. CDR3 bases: TGCAGCGTTGGAGACGGGGATCAGCCCCAGCATTTT. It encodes CSVGDGDQPQHF.

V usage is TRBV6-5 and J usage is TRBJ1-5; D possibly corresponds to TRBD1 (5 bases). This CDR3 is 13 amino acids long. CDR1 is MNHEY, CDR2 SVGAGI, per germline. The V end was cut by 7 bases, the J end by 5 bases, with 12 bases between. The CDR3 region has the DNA TGTGCCAGCAAAAAGGGACTTCATCAGCCCCAGCATTTT. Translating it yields CASKKGLHQPQHF.

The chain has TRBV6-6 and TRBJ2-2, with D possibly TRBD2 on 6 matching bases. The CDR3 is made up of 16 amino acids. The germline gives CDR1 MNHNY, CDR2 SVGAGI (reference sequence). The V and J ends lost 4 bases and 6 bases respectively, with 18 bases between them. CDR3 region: CASSSVGGGLAGELFF. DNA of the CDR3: TGTGCCAGCAGTTCCGTAGGCGGAGGGCTTGCCGGGGAGCTGTTTTTT.

The CDR3 region has the DNA TGTGCCAGCACCACGGAGGGGAAGGAGGGCTACACCTTC. It specifies CASTTEGKEGYTF. The genes are TRBV6-6 and TRBJ1-2; D is possibly TRBD1 (5 bases). Germline values: CDR1 MNHNY, CDR2 SVGAGI (reference sequence). CDR3 length equals 13 residues. Trimming removed 7 bases from V and 8 bases from J, with 17 bases in between.

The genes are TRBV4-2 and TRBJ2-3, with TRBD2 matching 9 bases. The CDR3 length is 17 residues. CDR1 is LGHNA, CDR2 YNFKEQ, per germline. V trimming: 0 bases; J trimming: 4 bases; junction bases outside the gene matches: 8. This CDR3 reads CASSQDGASGAADTQYF. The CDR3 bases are TGTGCCAGCAGCCAAGACGGGGCTAGCGGGGCGGCAGATACGCAGTATTTT.

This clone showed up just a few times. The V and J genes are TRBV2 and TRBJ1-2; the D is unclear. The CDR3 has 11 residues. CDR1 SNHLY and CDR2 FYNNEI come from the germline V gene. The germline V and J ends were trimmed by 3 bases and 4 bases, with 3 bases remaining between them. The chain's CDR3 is CASSDFYGYTF. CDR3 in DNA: TGTGCCAGCAGTGACTTCTATGGCTACACCTTC. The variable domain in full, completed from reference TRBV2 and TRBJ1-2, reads EPEVTQTPSHQVTQMGQEVILRCVPISNHLYFYWYRQILGQKVEFLVSFYNNEISEKSEIFDDQFSVERPDGSNFTLKIRSTKLEDSAMYFCASSDFYGYTFGSGTRLTVV.

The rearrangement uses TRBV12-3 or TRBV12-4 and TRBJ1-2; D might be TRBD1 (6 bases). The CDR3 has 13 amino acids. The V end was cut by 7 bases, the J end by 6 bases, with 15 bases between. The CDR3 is CASTITGFNGYTF. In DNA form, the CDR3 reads TGTGCCAGCACCATAACAGGGTTCAATGGCTACACCTTC.

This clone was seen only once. The CDR3 sequence is CASSQDLGRVYEQYF. The CDR3, as DNA: TGTGCCAGCAGCCAAGATCTAGGGAGAGTCTACGAGCAGTACTTC. The V and J genes are TRBV3-1 (or the pseudogene TRBV3-2) and TRBJ2-7; D possibly corresponds to TRBD2 (5 bases). The ends were cut back, 0 bases at V and 3 bases at J, with 12 bases in the middle. This CDR3 contains 15 residues. The V gene's germline CDR1 is LGHDT and CDR2 YNNKEL (reference sequence).

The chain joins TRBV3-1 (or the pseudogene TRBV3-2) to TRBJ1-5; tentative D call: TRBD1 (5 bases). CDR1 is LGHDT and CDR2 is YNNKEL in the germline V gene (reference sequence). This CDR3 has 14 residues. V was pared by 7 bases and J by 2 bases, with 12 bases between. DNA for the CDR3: TGTGCCAGCATTAGGGGTATTCGCAATCAGCCCCAGCATTTT. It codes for CASIRGIRNQPQHF.

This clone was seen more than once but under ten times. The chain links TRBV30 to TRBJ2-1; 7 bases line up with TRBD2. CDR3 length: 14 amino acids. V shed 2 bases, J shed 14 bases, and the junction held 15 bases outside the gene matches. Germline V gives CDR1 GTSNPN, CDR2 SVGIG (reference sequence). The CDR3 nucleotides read TGTGCCTGGAGTTATGGAGCGGGATCTTTTAAGGAGTTCTTC. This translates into CAWSYGAGSFKEFF.

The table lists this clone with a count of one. The CDR3 nucleotides read TGTGCCAGCAGCGTAGGACAGGCTAGGTATCGAAACACCATATATTTT. It is translated as CASSVGQARYRNTIYF. The chain uses TRBV9 and TRBJ1-3; perhaps TRBD1 as D (6 bases). The germline V gene encodes CDR1 SGDLS and CDR2 YYNGEE. Between the trimmed V and J ends, which lost 0 bases and 5 bases, there was a span of 15 bases. The CDR3 has 16 residues. Based on the CDR3 plus reference TRBV9 and TRBJ1-3, the full variable domain is DSGVTQTPKHLITATGQRVTLRCSPRSGDLSVYWYQQSLDQGLQFLIQYYNGEERAKGNILERFSAQQFPDLHSELNLSSLELGDSALYFCASSVGQARYRNTIYFGEGSWLTVV.

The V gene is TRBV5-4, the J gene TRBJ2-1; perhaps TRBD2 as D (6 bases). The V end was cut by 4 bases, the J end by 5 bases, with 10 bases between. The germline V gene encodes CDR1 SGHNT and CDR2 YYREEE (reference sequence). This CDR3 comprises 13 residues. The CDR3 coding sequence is TGTGCCAGCAGCGGGGGGTCTAACAATGAGCAGTTCTTC. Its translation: CASSGGSNNEQFF.

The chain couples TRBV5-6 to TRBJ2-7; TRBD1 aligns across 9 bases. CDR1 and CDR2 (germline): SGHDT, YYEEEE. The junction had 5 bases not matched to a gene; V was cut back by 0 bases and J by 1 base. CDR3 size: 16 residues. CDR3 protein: CASSLGGQGPSYEQYF. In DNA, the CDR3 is TGTGCCAGCAGCTTGGGGGGACAGGGCCCTTCCTACGAGCAGTACTTC.

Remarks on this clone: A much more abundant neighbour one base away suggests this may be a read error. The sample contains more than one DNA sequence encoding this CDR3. This chain's CDR3 is CASSNQYTEAFF. The CDR3 DNA sequence: TGTGCCAGCAGTAATCAGTACACTGAAGCTTTCTTT. This rearrangement joins TRBV2 to TRBJ1-1; no clear D. Trimming removed 5 bases at V and 3 bases at J, with 7 bases between. CDR1 and CDR2 from the germline V gene are SNHLY and FYNNEI. The CDR3 sequence is 12 residues long. The complete variable domain, with remaining parts taken from reference TRBV2 and TRBJ1-1, reads EPEVTQTPSHQVTQMGQEVILRCVPISNHLYFYWYRQILGQKVEFLVSFYNNEISEKSEIFDDQFSVERPDGSNFTLKIRSTKLEDSAMYFCASSNQYTEAFFGQGTRLTVV.